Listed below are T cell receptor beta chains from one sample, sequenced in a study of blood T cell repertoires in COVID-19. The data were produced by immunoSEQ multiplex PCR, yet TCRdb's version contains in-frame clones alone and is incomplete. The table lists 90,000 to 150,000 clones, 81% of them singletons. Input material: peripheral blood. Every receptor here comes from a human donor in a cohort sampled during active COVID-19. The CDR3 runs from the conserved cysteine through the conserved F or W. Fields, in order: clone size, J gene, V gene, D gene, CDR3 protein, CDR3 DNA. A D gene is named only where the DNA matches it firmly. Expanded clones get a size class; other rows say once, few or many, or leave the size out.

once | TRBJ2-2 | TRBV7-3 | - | CASSPSWNTGELFF | TGTGCCAGCAGTCCTAGCTGGAACACCGGGGAGCTGTTTTTT
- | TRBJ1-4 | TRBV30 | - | CAWMSARGLANEKLFF | TGTGCCTGGATGTCCGCCCGGGGGTTAGCTAATGAAAAACTGTTTTTT
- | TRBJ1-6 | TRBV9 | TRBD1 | CASSVDLTGGSSPLHF | TGTGCCAGCAGCGTAGATTTGACAGGGGGAAGTTCACCCCTCCACTTT
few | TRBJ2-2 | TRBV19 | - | CASSIAPVTGELFF | TGTGCCAGTAGTATAGCCCCAGTCACCGGGGAGCTGTTTTTT
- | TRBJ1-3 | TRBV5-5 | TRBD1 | CASSSQGATGNTIYF | TGTGCCAGCAGCTCACAGGGGGCGACTGGAAACACCATATATTTT
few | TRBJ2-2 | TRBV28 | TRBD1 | CASSPSPRTGTGELFF | TGTGCCAGCAGTCCGAGCCCCCGGACAGGTACCGGGGAGCTGTTTTTT
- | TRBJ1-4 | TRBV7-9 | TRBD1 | CASSFGQGAGTNEKLFF | TGTGCCAGCAGCTTCGGCCAGGGGGCGGGAACTAATGAAAAACTGTTTTTT
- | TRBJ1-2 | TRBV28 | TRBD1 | CASRHRDRGLLGYTF | TGTGCCAGCAGGCACCGGGACAGGGGGCTGTTGGGCTACACCTTC
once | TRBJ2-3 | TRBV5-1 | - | CASSSTPGVTSTDTQYF | TGCGCCAGCAGCTCCACCCCGGGAGTAACTAGCACAGATACGCAGTATTTT
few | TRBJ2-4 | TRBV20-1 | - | CSASDLSVKNIQYF | TGCAGTGCTAGTGATCTTAGTGTCAAAAACATTCAGTACTTC
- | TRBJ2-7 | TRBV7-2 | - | CASSLVSPLSEPSHEQYF | TGTGCCAGCAGCTTGGTATCCCCTCTTAGTGAACCTTCCCACGAGCAGTACTTC
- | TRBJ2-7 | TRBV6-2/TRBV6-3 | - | CASSPDDGFYEQYF | TGTGCCAGCAGTCCCGATGATGGCTTCTACGAGCAGTACTTC
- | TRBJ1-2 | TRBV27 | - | CASSKQDYGYTF | TGTGCCAGCAGTAAACAGGATTATGGCTACACCTTC
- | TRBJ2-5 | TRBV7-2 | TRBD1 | CASSLASGQGKTQYF | TGTGCCAGCAGCTTAGCGTCGGGACAGGGGAAGACCCAGTACTTC
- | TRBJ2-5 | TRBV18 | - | CASSRTAQETQYF | TGTGCCAGCTCCAGGACAGCACAAGAGACCCAGTACTTC
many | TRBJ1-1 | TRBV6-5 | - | CASNTQGTTEAFF | TGTGCCAGCAATACCCAGGGGACCACTGAAGCTTTCTTT
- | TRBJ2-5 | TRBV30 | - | CAWSSHREETQYF | TGTGCCTGGAGTTCACACAGAGAAGAGACCCAGTACTTC
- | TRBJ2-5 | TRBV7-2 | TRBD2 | CASSQLAGGLKGTQYF | TGTGCCAGCAGCCAACTAGCGGGGGGGCTAAAAGGGACCCAGTACTTC
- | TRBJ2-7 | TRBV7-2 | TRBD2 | CASSATSGRDEQYF | TGTGCCAGCAGCGCGACTAGCGGGAGGGACGAGCAGTACTTC
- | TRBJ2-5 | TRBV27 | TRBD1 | CASSLSGADRGETQYF | TGTGCCAGCAGTTTATCAGGCGCCGACAGGGGGGAGACCCAGTACTTC
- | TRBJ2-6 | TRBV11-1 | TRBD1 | CASRTGASGANVLTF | TGTGCCAGCAGAACAGGGGCCTCTGGGGCCAACGTCCTGACTTTC
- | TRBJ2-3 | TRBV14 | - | CASSQVSGLITDTQYF | TGTGCCAGCAGCCAAGTGTCAGGGCTCATCACAGATACGCAGTATTTT
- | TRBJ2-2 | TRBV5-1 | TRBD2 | CASSLLREGHRELFF | TGCGCCAGCAGCTTGTTGCGGGAGGGCCATAGGGAGCTGTTTTTT
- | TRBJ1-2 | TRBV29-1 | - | CSVEAAIQGMGYGYTF | TGCAGCGTTGAAGCGGCCATACAGGGAATGGGCTATGGCTACACCTTC
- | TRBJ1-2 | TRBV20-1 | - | CSASRGLNYGYTF | TGCAGTGCTAGTAGGGGGTTAAACTATGGCTACACCTTC
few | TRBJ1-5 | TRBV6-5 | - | CASRLDTLSNQPQHF | TGTGCCAGCAGACTGGACACACTTAGCAATCAGCCCCAGCATTTT
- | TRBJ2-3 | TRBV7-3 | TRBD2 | CASSISGGGTDTQYF | TGTGCCAGCAGCATAAGCGGGGGGGGCACAGATACGCAGTATTTT
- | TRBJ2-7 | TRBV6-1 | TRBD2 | CASSDGRARYEQYF | TGTGCCAGCAGTGACGGGAGGGCCCGCTACGAGCAGTACTTC
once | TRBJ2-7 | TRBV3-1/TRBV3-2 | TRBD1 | CASSPRTGNHEQYF | TGTGCCAGCAGCCCCCGGACAGGGAACCACGAGCAGTACTTC
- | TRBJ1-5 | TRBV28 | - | CASSSWAGTGNQPQHF | TGTGCCAGCAGTTCATGGGCAGGCACGGGCAATCAGCCCCAGCATTTT
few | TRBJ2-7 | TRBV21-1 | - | CASSKGTGAHEQYF | TGTGCCAGCAGCAAAGGGACAGGGGCCCACGAGCAGTACTTC
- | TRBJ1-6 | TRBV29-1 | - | CSGTDSVYGSPLHF | TGCAGCGGCACGGACTCGGTTTATGGTTCACCCCTCCACTTT
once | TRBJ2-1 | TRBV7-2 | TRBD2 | CASSRLAMNEQFF | TGTGCCAGCAGCAGACTAGCGATGAATGAGCAGTTCTTC
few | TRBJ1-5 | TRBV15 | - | CATSRFSIPNQPQHF | TGTGCCACCAGCAGATTTAGTATTCCCAATCAGCCCCAGCATTTT
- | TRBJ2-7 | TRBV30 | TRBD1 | CAWSRGLGDGTYEQYF | TGTGCCTGGAGCAGGGGGCTGGGGGACGGAACCTACGAGCAGTACTTC
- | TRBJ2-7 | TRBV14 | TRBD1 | CASSPRDSPHEQYF | TGTGCCAGCAGCCCCCGGGACAGTCCCCACGAGCAGTACTTC
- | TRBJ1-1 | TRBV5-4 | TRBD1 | CASSATGGGLGTEAFF | TGTGCCAGCAGTGCGACAGGGGGCGGTTTGGGCACTGAAGCTTTCTTT
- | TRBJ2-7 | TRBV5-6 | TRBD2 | CASSDTKAGGPYEQYF | TGTGCCAGCAGCGATACCAAAGCGGGAGGGCCTTACGAGCAGTACTTC
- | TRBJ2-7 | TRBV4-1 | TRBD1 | CASSQTGTGTYEQYF | TGCGCCAGCAGCCAAACCGGGACAGGGACCTACGAGCAGTACTTC
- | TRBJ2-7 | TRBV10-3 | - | CAISAGNEQYF | TGTGCCATCAGTGCGGGAAACGAGCAGTACTTC
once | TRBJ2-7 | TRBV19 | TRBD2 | CASSITSGRAYEQYF | TGTGCCAGTAGTATTACTAGCGGGAGGGCCTACGAGCAGTACTTC
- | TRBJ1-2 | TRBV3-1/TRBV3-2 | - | CASRLDSNYGGYTF | TGTGCCAGCAGGCTAGACAGTAATTATGGGGGCTACACCTTC
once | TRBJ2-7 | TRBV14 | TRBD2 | CASSQVGGYEQYF | TGTGCCAGCAGCCAAGTCGGGGGGTACGAGCAGTACTTC
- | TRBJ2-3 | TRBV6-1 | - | CASSEGPTDTQYF | TGTGCCAGCAGTGAGGGCCCGACAGATACGCAGTATTTT
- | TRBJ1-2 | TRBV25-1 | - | CASSEGHNSRFYGYTF | TGTGCCAGCAGTGAGGGCCACAACTCAAGGTTCTATGGCTACACCTTC
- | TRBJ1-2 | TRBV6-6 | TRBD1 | CASMQGSTGGGYTF | TGTGCCAGCATGCAGGGGTCTACAGGGGGGGGCTACACCTTC